These 23 T cell receptor beta chains came from one sample sequenced in a study of blood T cells in healthy people across ages. Using a J-beta primer mix together with a sample-barcoded 5' primer, a second PCR was run for about 6 to 12 cycles. TCRdb reprocessed the 5' RACE reads via MiXCR and lists one record per CDR3 protein. The sample lists over 500,000 distinct CDR3 sequences; 25% to 35% were seen once. This sample was also put to use in a study of T cells of mothers and their children.

The sequencing sample was made of blood. The receptors here all came from a boy aged 2 to 10 in good health.

The J gene is TRBJ2-7, the V gene TRBV2; possibly TRBD2 for D (7 bases). This CDR3 region has 14 residues. The V and J ends lost 3 bases and 4 bases respectively, with 13 bases between them. From germline, CDR1 is SNHLY and CDR2 FYNNEI. This CDR3 reads CASSEGGAKYEQYF. The CDR3 nucleotides are TGTGCCAGCAGTGAGGGGGGGGCAAAATACGAGCAGTACTTC.

J is TRBJ2-7 and V is TRBV9, with 10 nucleotides matching TRBD2. Germline V gene data show CDR1 as SGDLS and CDR2 as YYNGEE. This CDR3 is 15 amino acids long. V shed 0 bases, J shed 7 bases, and the junction held 7 bases outside the gene matches. The CDR3 protein is CASSVELAGRDEQYF. CDR3 DNA: TGTGCCAGCAGCGTAGAACTAGCGGGGAGGGATGAGCAGTACTTC.

This clonotype was seen more than once but under ten times. The gene calls are TRBV30 and TRBJ1-1; no reliable D call. The germline V gene encodes CDR1 GTSNPN and CDR2 SVGIG (reference sequence). V lost 0 bases to trimming and J lost 7 bases, with 12 bases between them. This CDR3 has 13 amino acids. CDR3: CAWSVGGFGEAFF. Here the CDR3 DNA reads TGTGCCTGGAGTGTAGGAGGGTTTGGTGAAGCTTTCTTT.

The chain employs TRBV11-2 and TRBJ2-5; 12 bases are a match to TRBD2. V shed 4 bases, J shed 5 bases, and the junction held 8 bases outside the gene matches. Looked up from germline, CDR1 is SGHAT and CDR2 is FQNNGV. The CDR3 has 16 amino acids. The CDR3 is CASSSELTSGSETQYF. For the CDR3, the DNA is TGTGCCAGCAGCTCAGAGTTGACTAGCGGGAGCGAGACCCAGTACTTC.

The J gene is TRBJ1-1, the V gene TRBV20-1; weak D call: TRBD1 (6 bases). Trimming took 1 base from V and 0 from J, leaving 15 bases between them. CDR3 size: 16 residues. The germline V gene has CDR1 DFQATT and CDR2 SNEGSKA (reference sequence). The CDR3 region has the DNA TGCAGTGCTAGAGGTTGGACAGTTCCGATGAACACTGAAGCTTTCTTT. Its translation is CSARGWTVPMNTEAFF.

The gene calls are TRBV5-1 and TRBJ1-3; 7 nucleotides agree with TRBD1. The CDR3 spans 15 residues. Per germline, CDR1 SGHRS and CDR2 YFSETQ. Trimming cost V 5 bases and J 0 bases; bases outside gene matches: 5. CDR3 bases: TGCGCCAGCAGTACTGGACAGGCCTCTGGAAACACCATATATTTT. As protein: CASSTGQASGNTIYF.

The rearrangement joins TRBV20-1 to TRBJ2-7; 8 bases are a match to TRBD1. The CDR3 totals 14 residues. The germline V gene has CDR1 DFQATT and CDR2 SNEGSKA (reference sequence). With 0 bases clipped from V and 5 bases from J, the junction kept 6 bases outside the gene matches. As DNA, the CDR3 is TGCAGTGCTAGAGATCCCGCAGGGGGCGACGAGCAGTACTTC. Its protein product is CSARDPAGGDEQYF.

The CDR3 sequence: CAIRGTSGTSTDTQYF. The CDR3 DNA follows: TGTGCCATCAGGGGGACTAGCGGGACTAGCACAGATACGCAGTATTTT. J is TRBJ2-3 and V is TRBV10-3, with 13 bases matching TRBD2. Trimming cost V 6 bases and J 0 bases; bases outside gene matches: 3. This CDR3 has 16 residues. Germline V gene data show CDR1 as ENHRY and CDR2 as SYGVKD.

This clonotype was recorded a few times. V gene TRBV27 combines with J gene TRBJ1-3; 7 bases match TRBD1. V gave up 5 bases and J gave up 2 bases; unmatched junction bases: 3. Germline CDR1 reads MNHEY; CDR2 reads SMNVEV (reference sequence). This CDR3 is 14 amino acids long. CDR3 in amino acids: CASSTGEPGNTIYF. DNA of the CDR3: TGTGCCAGCAGTACAGGGGAGCCTGGAAACACCATATATTTT.

A note on this clonotype: Relative to the germline gene, one junction end is altered; a read error may explain this. V usage is TRBV6-4 and J usage is TRBJ2-4; D is undetermined. From germline, CDR1 is MRHNA and CDR2 SNTAGT. CDR3 length: 12 residues. The CDR3 loop is CDSAAAKNIQYF. The CDR3 DNA follows: TGCGATTCGGCGGCAGCCAAAAACATTCAGTACTTC.

The V and J genes are TRBV30 and TRBJ2-1, with 10 bases identical to TRBD2. The CDR3 consists of 15 residues. The J segment lost 1 base and the V segment lost 0 bases, leaving 0 bases of the junction unmatched. Germline CDR1 is GTSNPN and CDR2 is SVGIG (reference sequence). Here the CDR3 reads CAWSVSGGSYNEQFF. Here the CDR3 DNA reads TGTGCCTGGAGTGTTAGCGGGGGGTCCTACAATGAGCAGTTCTTC.

This clonotype was counted only a few times. The DNA for the CDR3 is TGTGCCAGCAGCCTTCCCCACAGTGAGCAGTTCTTC. This sequence encodes CASSLPHSEQFF. The chain links TRBV3-1 to TRBJ2-5; D not resolved. The end of the DNA is better explained by TRBJ2-1, so the J call may be wrong. This CDR3 region has 12 residues. Germline V CDR1 and CDR2: LGHDT, YNNKEL (reference sequence).

The V call is TRBV4-3, the J call TRBJ2-1, with a weak D call TRBD2 (6 bases). Deletions cut 6 bases from V and 3 bases from J, with 21 bases between. Germline CDR1 reads LGHNA; CDR2 reads YSLEER. This CDR3 region has 17 residues. The CDR3 is CASSPEPSGSIYNEQFF. Here the CDR3 DNA reads TGCGCCAGCAGTCCTGAGCCCTCCGGGAGCATCTACAATGAGCAGTTCTTC.

This clonotype was seen a few times. The chain uses TRBV29-1 and TRBJ2-1, with D possibly TRBD2 on 6 matching bases. Trimming cost V 6 bases and J 7 bases, with 19 bases left between them. Germline CDR1 reads SQVTM; CDR2 reads ANQGSEA. The CDR3 consists of 14 residues. In nucleotides, the CDR3 is TGCAGCGTCCTCCAGACTAGATCGCGGAATGAGCAGTTCTTC. It is translated as CSVLQTRSRNEQFF.

This chain uses TRBV5-1 with TRBJ1-2, with 11 nucleotides matching TRBD1. CDR3 length: 14 amino acids. The V segment lost 4 bases and the J segment 8 bases; nucleotides outside the gene matches: 7. Germline-derived CDR1 and CDR2 are SGHRS and YFSETQ. Here the CDR3 reads CASSPDRGPHGYTF. The DNA for the CDR3 is TGCGCCAGCAGCCCGGACAGGGGGCCGCACGGCTACACCTTC.

The chain combines TRBV25-1 with TRBJ1-1; D may be TRBD1 (6 bases). Trimming shortened V by 5 bases and J by 6 bases, and 10 bases separated the two germline ends. Germline CDR1 reads MGHDK; CDR2 reads SYGVNS. The length of the CDR3 is 12 residues. In DNA, the CDR3 is TGTGCCAGCAGTTGGGGGGCCGCTGAAGCTTTCTTT. It encodes CASSWGAAEAFF.

About this clonotype itself: One junction end disagrees with the germline gene, perhaps due to a read error. The chain carries TRBV2 and TRBJ2-3; TRBD2 agrees at 10 bases. This CDR3 is 15 amino acids long. The germline CDR1 and CDR2 sequences are SNHLY and FYNNEI. The CDR3 nucleotides are TGTGCCGGCAGTGTGCAGCGGGGGGGGACAGATACGCAGTATTTT. As protein: CAGSVQRGGTDTQYF.

The sample holds a few counts of this clonotype. V usage is TRBV9 and J usage is TRBJ1-2; D is perhaps TRBD1 (5 bases). The V end lost 0 bases, the J end lost 2 bases, and 11 bases lay between the germline ends. The CDR3 extends over 15 amino acids. Germline loops: CDR1 SGDLS, CDR2 YYNGEE. For the CDR3, the DNA is TGTGCCAGCAGCGTAGCGGACCGGGGGAACTATGGCTACACCTTC. Its protein is CASSVADRGNYGYTF.

The table lists this clonotype with a few counts. The J gene is TRBJ2-2, the V gene TRBV4-3; TRBD1 matches 9 bases. V gave up 3 bases and J gave up 5 bases; unmatched junction bases: 4. In germline, CDR1 is LGHNA, CDR2 YSLEER. CDR3 size: 15 residues. The CDR3 loop reads CASSQGQGRTGELFF. CDR3 nucleotide sequence: TGCGCCAGCAGCCAGGGACAGGGACGGACCGGGGAGCTGTTTTTT.

This clonotype was recorded at least ten times. The rearrangement links TRBV12-3 or TRBV12-4 to TRBJ2-1, with D possibly TRBD2 on 5 matching bases. The CDR3 consists of 17 residues. Trimming shortened V by 1 base and J by 2 bases, and 15 bases separated the two germline ends. This chain's CDR3 is CASSLGLNGIPYNEQFF. The DNA for the CDR3 is TGTGCCAGCAGTTTAGGATTGAACGGGATTCCCTACAATGAGCAGTTCTTC.

With regard to this clonotype: Sequence at one end of the junction differs from germline and may be a read error. The chain employs TRBV7-8 and TRBJ1-1, with a possible D match to TRBD1 (5 bases). The CDR3 is made up of 15 amino acids. Germline V gene sequence: CDR1 SGHVS, CDR2 FQNEAQ. The CDR3 coding sequence is TGTGCCAGCAGCGCACGTGGGGGTCGTCATGTTCAAGCTTCCTTT. Protein: CASSARGGRHVQASF. Together with reference TRBV7-8 and TRBJ1-1, the CDR3 gives the full variable domain: GAGVSQSPRYKVAKRGQDVALRCDPISGHVSLFWYQQALGQGPEFLTYFQNEAQLDKSGLPSDRFFAERPEGSVSTLKIQRTQQEDSAVYLCASSARGGRHVQASFGQGTRLTVV.

The chain couples TRBV25-1 to TRBJ1-1, with D perhaps matching TRBD1 (6 bases). The germline CDR1 and CDR2 sequences are MGHDK and SYGVNS. This CDR3 spans 13 amino acids. V was trimmed by 7 bases and J by 1 base, leaving 10 bases between them. The CDR3 DNA is TGTGCCAGCACCCAACAGGGGAACACTGAAGCTTTCTTT. Protein product: CASTQQGNTEAFF. The full variable domain, in which reference TRBV25-1 and TRBJ1-1 provide the parts outside the CDR3, is EADIYQTPRYLVIGTGKKITLECSQTMGHDKMYWYQQDPGMELHLIHYSYGVNSTEKGDLSSESTVSRIRTEHFPLTLESARPSHTSQYLCASTQQGNTEAFFGQGTRLTVV.

This rearrangement joins TRBV2 to TRBJ1-4, with TRBD1 matching over 8 bases. Germline loops: CDR1 SNHLY, CDR2 FYNNEI. V lost 6 bases, J lost 7 bases, and 4 bases stayed unmatched. The CDR3 has 13 residues. The CDR3 nucleotides read TGTGCCAGCAGGACAGGGGCAGGTGAAAAACTGTTTTTT. Its protein product is CASRTGAGEKLFF. Using reference TRBV2 and TRBJ1-4 for the parts outside the CDR3, the full variable domain is EPEVTQTPSHQVTQMGQEVILRCVPISNHLYFYWYRQILGQKVEFLVSFYNNEISEKSEIFDDQFSVERPDGSNFTLKIRSTKLEDSAMYFCASRTGAGEKLFFGSGTQLSVL.